What follows is one TCR beta chain and its context. What it binds is not known. Germline CDR1 is SGHRS and CDR2 is YFSETQ. CDR3 size: 14 residues. Trimming took 3 bases from V and 5 from J; bases not matched to a gene: 5. The data were taken from a study of cytomegalovirus exposure and HLA in healthy donors. Study observations and caveats: A few CMV-associated chains proved CMV antigen-specific in vitro. Fewer than 200 TCR beta chains were listed as cytomegalovirus-associated.

Assay: immunoSEQ multiplex PCR; the TCRdb copy retains only in-frame clones and omits some. The sample carries approximately 200,000 clones, around four fifths recorded once. It was the approximately 120-subject validation cohort, separate from the roughly 700-subject first cohort, to which the donors belonged. The sequence derives from a man younger than 35 in good health and CMV-seropositive. The specimen was PBMCs. V is TRBV5-1 and J is TRBJ2-5; 9 bases match TRBD2. The CDR3 nucleotides read TGCGCCAGCAGCTCCGTAGCGGGAGCGGAGACCCAGTACTTC. Its translation: CASSSVAGAETQYF. Looking up the rest from reference TRBV5-1 and TRBJ2-5 gives the full variable domain: KAGVTQTPRYLIKTRGQQVTLSCSPISGHRSVSWYQQTPGQGLQFLFEYFSETQRNKGNFPGRFSGRQFSNSRSEMNVSTLELGDSALYLCASSSVAGAETQYFGPGTRLLVL.